What follows describes a single T cell receptor (beta chain). Its target is unknown. These data originate in a study of T cells in Graves' hyperthyroidism and ophthalmopathy. Whole-study results and caveats: Blood held most thyroid clonotypes expanded above 0.001 frequency. Model output signaled ophthalmopathy a median around 6.9 months ahead of onset.

What was amplified from RNA transcripts were TCR beta CDR3 regions. HTBI primers were employed in a first-round RT-PCR of the TCR CDR3. Each CDR3 protein gets one entry after TCRdb re-called the multiplex PCR reads with MiXCR. The sample lists around 380,000 distinct CDR3 sequences, approximately 12% occurring once. Uncontrolled infection, other autoimmune disease, pregnancy or lactation disqualified patients from enrolment. Germline CDR1 LGHDT, CDR2 YNNKEL (reference sequence). There are 14 residues in the CDR3. Trimming pared 1 base from V and 7 bases from J, leaving 14 bases between. V is TRBV3-1 and J is TRBJ2-7; D gene ambiguous. Source material: blood. The TCR was taken from a man aged 25-40 years with Graves' hyperthyroidism that later progressed to Graves' ophthalmopathy. CDR3 sequence (DNA): TGTGCCAGCAGCCAAGTGACACACCCGAAAGAGCAGTACTTC. Translated, it gives CASSQVTHPKEQYF.